This entry describes one T cell receptor (beta chain). Its antigen is currently not known. No base quality values were provided; no much bigger clone lies one nucleotide off. This specimen belongs to a study of radiotherapy plus CTLA-4 blockade in lung cancer (dated by TCRdb to the late 2010s). As for the study more broadly: Objective responses were observed in 18% of enrolled patients, and disease control was achieved in roughly 29%.

What the research found in general, with its limitations: The strongest predictors of response, as reported, were early dynamic changes in blood T cell clones along with a rise in serum interferon-beta after radiation. After treatment with radiotherapy and ipilimumab, TCR clones that originated in tumors expanded in peripheral blood.

The study evaluated CTLA-4 blockade (ipilimumab) given together with focal radiation therapy in patients who had chemo-refractory metastatic non-small-cell lung cancer. The library was produced with the immunoSEQ multiplex PCR assay. Held by TCRdb, this immuneACCESS table contains in-frame sequences only and omits some clones. Under half of the omission traces to an unresolved V gene where checked; the cause of the rest is unknown. Recorded for this sample are approximately 100,000 clones; about 81% of them occurred a single time. The ten largest clones capture around 3.6% of the sample. The CDR3 runs 12 amino acids, cysteine and phenylalanine included. Here the CDR3 DNA is all that survives: 36 bases in frame from base 1. The trim is 1 base for V and 5 bases for J, with a gap of 8 bases between the germline ends. From a lookup of the germline V gene, CDR1 and CDR2 are SQVTM and ANQGSEA.

Specimen: peripheral blood, collected from a patient treated with radiotherapy plus ipilimumab. This sequence originates from a human donor with non-small cell lung cancer who had a partial response to radiotherapy plus ipilimumab. The rearranged chain carries TRBV29-1 and TRBJ2-5; TRBD2 is a weak D gene call, 5 bases matching. The CDR3 corresponds to CSVEGRKETQYF. The nucleotide sequence reads as follows: TGCAGCGTTGAAGGGAGGAAGGAGACCCAGTACTTC.